The rows below give T cell receptor beta chains drawn from one sample of a study of blood T cells in healthy people across ages. TCRdb analysed the 5' RACE reads with MiXCR anew, one entry per CDR3 protein. The sample has about 1.5 million distinct CDR3 sequences; about 45% are singletons. Sequencing was performed on blood. The receptors shown here come from a woman under 30 in good health. Both conserved end residues are part of each CDR3. A D gene is named only where the DNA matches it firmly. Size is omitted from some rows. Given values are once, few, many or a class for expanded clones.

D,size,length,J,V,DNA,CDR3
.,few,14,TRBJ1-3,TRBV20-1,TGCAGTGCTAAAGGACAGAGCTCTGGAAACACCATATATTTT,CSAKGQSSGNTIYF
TRBD2,few,17,TRBJ2-3,TRBV6-4,TGTGCCAGCAGTGACTCGCACAGCGGGGGGGCCACAGATACGCAGTATTTT,CASSDSHSGGATDTQYF
.,few,14,TRBJ2-4,TRBV27,TGTGCCACTGGGGGGGGCTGGTCCAAAAACATTCAGTACTTC,CATGGGWSKNIQYF
.,.,15,TRBJ1-1,TRBV3-1,TGTGCCAGCAGCCTGAGGAGAGATTGGGGCACTGAAGCTTTCTTT,CASSLRRDWGTEAFF
.,.,16,TRBJ2-3,TRBV20-1,TGCAGTGCTAGACCAAGCGGAGTCTCTAGCACAGATACGCAGTATTTT,CSARPSGVSSTDTQYF
.,few,14,TRBJ2-1,TRBV12-3/TRBV12-4,TGTGCCAGCAGTTCCCCTAAAGACGGCAATGAGCAGTTCTTC,CASSSPKDGNEQFF
TRBD1,.,15,TRBJ2-7,TRBV7-2,TGTGCCAGCAGCTCAGTGGGACAGGTTGACTACGAGCAGTACTTC,CASSSVGQVDYEQYF
.,.,14,TRBJ2-4,TRBV7-2,TGTGCCAGCAGCCTTAGTTATACCGCGGTGAAGCAGTACTTC,CASSLSYTAVKQYF
.,many,15,TRBJ2-3,TRBV20-1,TGCAGTGCTAGGGATGATGGCAGGGGAACAGATACGCAGTATTTT,CSARDDGRGTDTQYF
TRBD2,.,14,TRBJ2-1,TRBV20-1,TGCAGTGCCCCGGGAGGGACTCTTGGACGTGAGCAGTTCTTC,CSAPGGTLGREQFF
.,.,13,TRBJ2-1,TRBV7-9,TGTGCCAGCCAGGACCCTTACGAGGAGACCCAGTTCTTC,CASQDPYEETQFF
TRBD1,many,12,TRBJ2-1,TRBV29-1,TGCAGCGTTGAAGATACAGGGGACGAGCAGTTCTTC,CSVEDTGDEQFF